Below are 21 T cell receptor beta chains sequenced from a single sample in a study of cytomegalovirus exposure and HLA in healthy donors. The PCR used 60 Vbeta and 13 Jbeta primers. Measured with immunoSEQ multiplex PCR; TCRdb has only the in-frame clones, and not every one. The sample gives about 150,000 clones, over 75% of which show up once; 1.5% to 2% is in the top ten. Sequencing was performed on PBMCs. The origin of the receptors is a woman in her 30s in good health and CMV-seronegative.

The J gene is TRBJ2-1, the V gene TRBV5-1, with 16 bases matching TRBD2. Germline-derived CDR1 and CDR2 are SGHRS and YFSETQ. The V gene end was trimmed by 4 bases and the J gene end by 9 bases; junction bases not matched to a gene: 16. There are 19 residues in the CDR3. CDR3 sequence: CASSGGTSGGAGMGVEQFF. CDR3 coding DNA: TGCGCCAGCAGCGGGGGGACTAGCGGGGGGGCCGGTATGGGTGTTGAGCAGTTCTTC.

As DNA, the CDR3 is TGTGCCAGCAGCTTAGGCCGAGACTACACGGGAAATGAGCAGTTCTTC. It specifies CASSLGRDYTGNEQFF. V and J are TRBV7-9 and TRBJ2-1, with D possibly being TRBD2 (5 bases). The CDR3 runs 16 residues. The V gene lost 1 base and the J gene lost 7 bases, with 17 bases spanning the gap. Looked up from germline, CDR1 is SEHNR and CDR2 is FQNEAQ (reference sequence).

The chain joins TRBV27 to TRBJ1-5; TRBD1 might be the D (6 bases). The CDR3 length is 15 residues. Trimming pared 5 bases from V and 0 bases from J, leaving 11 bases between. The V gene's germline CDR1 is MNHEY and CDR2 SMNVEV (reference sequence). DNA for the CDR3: TGTGCCAGCAGTACGGGACACCTTAGCAATCAGCCCCAGCATTTT. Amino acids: CASSTGHLSNQPQHF.

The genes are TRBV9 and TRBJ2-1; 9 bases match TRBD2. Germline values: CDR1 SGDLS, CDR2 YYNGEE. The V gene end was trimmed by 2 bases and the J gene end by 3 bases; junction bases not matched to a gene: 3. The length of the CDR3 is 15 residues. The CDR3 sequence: CASSVLAGYYNEQFF. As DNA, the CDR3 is TGTGCCAGCAGCGTGCTAGCGGGGTACTACAATGAGCAGTTCTTC.

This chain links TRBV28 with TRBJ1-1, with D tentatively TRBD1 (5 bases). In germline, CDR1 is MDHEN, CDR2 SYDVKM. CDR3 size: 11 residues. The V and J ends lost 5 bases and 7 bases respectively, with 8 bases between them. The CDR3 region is CASSARVEAFF. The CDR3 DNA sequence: TGTGCCAGCAGTGCCAGGGTTGAAGCTTTCTTT. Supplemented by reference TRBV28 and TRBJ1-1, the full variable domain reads DVKVTQSSRYLVKRTGEKVFLECVQDMDHENMFWYRQDPGLGLRLIYFSYDVKMKEKGDIPEGYSVSREKKERFSLILESASTNQTSMYLCASSARVEAFFGQGTRLTVV.

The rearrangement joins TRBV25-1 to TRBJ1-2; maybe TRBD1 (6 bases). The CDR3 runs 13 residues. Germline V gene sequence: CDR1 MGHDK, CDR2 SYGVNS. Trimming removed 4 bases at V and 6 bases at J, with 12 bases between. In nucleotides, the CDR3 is TGTGCCAGCAGTGGCACAGGGTACGATGGCTACACCTTC. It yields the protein CASSGTGYDGYTF.

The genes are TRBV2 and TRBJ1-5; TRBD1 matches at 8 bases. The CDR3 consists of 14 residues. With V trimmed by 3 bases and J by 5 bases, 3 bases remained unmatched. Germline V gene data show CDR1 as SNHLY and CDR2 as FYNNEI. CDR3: CASSDDRGYQPQHF. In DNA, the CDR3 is TGTGCCAGCAGTGATGACAGGGGTTATCAGCCCCAGCATTTT.

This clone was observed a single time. The CDR3 region has the DNA TGCGCCAGCAGCTTCGGGGGGGGCACCCTGAACACTGAAGCTTTCTTT. Amino acids: CASSFGGGTLNTEAFF. The rearrangement links TRBV5-1 to TRBJ1-1; tentative D call: TRBD1 (6 bases). The CDR3 runs to 16 residues. The V gene's germline CDR1 is SGHRS and CDR2 YFSETQ. With 2 bases removed from V and 0 bases from J, the gap between germline ends came to 14 bases.

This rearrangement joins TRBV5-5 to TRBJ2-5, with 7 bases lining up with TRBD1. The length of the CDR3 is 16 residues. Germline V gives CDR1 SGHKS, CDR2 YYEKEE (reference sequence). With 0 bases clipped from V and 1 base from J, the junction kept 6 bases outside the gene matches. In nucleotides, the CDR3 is TGTGCCAGCAGCTTGGTAGCAGGGGGTACCCAAGAGACCCAGTACTTC. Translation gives CASSLVAGGTQETQYF.

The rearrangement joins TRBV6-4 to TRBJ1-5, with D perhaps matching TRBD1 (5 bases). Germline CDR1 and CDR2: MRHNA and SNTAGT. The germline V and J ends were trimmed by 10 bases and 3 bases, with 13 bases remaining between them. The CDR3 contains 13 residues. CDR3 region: CATRGELNQPQHF. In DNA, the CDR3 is TGTGCCACCCGGGGGGAACTCAATCAGCCCCAGCATTTT.

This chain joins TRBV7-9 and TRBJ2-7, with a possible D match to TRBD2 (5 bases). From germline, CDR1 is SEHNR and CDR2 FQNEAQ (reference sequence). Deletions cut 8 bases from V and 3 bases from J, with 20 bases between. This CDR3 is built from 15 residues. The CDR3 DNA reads TGTGCCAGCGGGCAGGAGGCTGGCTACTACTACGAGCAGTACTTC. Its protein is CASGQEAGYYYEQYF.

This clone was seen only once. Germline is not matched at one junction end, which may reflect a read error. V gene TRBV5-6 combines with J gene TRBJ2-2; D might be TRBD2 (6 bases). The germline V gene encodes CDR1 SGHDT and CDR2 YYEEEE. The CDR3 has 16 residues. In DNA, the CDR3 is TGTGCCAGCAGCTTGGCTCTTAGTCGGGTAACCGGGGGGCTGTTTTTT. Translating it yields CASSLALSRVTGGLFF.

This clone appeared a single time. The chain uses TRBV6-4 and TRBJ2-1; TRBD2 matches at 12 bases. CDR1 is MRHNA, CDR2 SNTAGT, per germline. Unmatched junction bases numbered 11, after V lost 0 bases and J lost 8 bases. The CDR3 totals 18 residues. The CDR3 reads CASSDSGLAGGPSDEQFF. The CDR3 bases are TGTGCCAGCAGTGACTCGGGGCTAGCGGGGGGGCCGTCGGATGAGCAGTTCTTC.

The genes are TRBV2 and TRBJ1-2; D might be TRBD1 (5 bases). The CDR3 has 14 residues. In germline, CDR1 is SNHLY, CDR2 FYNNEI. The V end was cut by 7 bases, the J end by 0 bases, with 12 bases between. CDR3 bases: TGTGCCAGCACGGGGGACGATCCTAACTATGGCTACACCTTC. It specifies CASTGDDPNYGYTF.

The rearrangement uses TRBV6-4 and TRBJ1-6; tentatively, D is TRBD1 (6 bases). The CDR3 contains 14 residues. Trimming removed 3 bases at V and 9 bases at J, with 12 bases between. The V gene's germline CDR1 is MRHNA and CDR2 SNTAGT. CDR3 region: CASSEIGGTSPLHF. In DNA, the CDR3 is TGTGCCAGCAGTGAGATTGGGGGCACTTCACCCCTCCACTTT.

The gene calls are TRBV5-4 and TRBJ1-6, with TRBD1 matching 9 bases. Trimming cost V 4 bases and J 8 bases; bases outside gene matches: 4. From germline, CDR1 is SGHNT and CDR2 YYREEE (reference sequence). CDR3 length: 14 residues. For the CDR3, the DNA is TGTGCCAGCAGCCGGGACAGGGAAGATTCACCCCTCCACTTT. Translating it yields CASSRDREDSPLHF.

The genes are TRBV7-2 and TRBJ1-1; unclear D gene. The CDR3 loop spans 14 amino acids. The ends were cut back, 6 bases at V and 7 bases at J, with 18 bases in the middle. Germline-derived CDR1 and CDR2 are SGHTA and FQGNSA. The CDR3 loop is CASRYDPQRLEAFF. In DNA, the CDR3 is TGTGCCAGCAGGTACGATCCGCAACGACTTGAAGCTTTCTTT.

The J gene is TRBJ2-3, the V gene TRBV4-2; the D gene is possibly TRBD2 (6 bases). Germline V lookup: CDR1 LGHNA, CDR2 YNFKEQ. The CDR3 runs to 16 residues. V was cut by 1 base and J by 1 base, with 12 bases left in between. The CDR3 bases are TGTGCCAGCAGCCAAGGTGCGTCTAGCGGCACAGATACGCAGTATTTT. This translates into CASSQGASSGTDTQYF.

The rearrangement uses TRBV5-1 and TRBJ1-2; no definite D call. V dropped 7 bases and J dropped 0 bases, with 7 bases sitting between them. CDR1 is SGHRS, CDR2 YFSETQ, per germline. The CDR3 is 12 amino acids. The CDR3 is CASSGTNYGYTF. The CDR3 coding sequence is TGCGCCAGCTCGGGAACTAACTATGGCTACACCTTC. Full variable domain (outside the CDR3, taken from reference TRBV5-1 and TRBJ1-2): KAGVTQTPRYLIKTRGQQVTLSCSPISGHRSVSWYQQTPGQGLQFLFEYFSETQRNKGNFPGRFSGRQFSNSRSEMNVSTLELGDSALYLCASSGTNYGYTFGSGTRLTVV.

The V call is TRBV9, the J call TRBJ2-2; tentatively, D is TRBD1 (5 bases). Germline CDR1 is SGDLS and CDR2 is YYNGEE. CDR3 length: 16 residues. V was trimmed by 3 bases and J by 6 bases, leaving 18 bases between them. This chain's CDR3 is CASSGNVYRSAGELFF. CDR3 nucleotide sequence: TGTGCCAGCAGCGGAAACGTGTACAGGTCGGCCGGGGAGCTGTTTTTT.

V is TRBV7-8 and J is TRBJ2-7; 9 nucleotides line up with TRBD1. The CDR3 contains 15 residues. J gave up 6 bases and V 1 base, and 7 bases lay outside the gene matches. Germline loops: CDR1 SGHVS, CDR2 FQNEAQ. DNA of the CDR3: TGTGCCAGCAGCTTAGATGGAGACAGGGGGGCCGAGCAGTACTTC. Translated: CASSLDGDRGAEQYF.